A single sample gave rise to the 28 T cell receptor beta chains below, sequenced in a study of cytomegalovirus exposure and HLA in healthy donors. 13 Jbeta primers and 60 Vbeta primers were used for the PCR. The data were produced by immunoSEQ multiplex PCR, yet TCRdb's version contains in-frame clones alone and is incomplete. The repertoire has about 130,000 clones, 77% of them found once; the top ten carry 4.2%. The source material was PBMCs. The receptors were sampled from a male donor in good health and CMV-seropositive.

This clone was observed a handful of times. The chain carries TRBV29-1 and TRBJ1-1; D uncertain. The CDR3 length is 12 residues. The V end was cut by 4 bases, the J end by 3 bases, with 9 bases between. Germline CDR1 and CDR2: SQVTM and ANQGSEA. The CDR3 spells CSVGDADTEAFF. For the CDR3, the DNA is TGCAGCGTTGGTGATGCGGACACTGAAGCTTTCTTT.

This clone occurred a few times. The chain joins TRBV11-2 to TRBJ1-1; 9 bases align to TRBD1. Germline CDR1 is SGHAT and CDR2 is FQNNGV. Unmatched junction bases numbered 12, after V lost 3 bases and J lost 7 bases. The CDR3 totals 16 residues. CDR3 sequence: CASSLTRQGGRGEAFF. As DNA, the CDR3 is TGTGCCAGCAGCTTGACCCGACAGGGGGGTAGGGGTGAAGCTTTCTTT.

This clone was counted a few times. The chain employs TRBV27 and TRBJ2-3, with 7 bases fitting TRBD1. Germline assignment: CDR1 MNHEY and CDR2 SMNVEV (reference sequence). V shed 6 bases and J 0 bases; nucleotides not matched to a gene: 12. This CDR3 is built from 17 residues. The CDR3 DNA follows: TGTGCCAGCAGGACAGACAGGGTTTCCCTTAGCACAGATACGCAGTATTTT. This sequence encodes CASRTDRVSLSTDTQYF.

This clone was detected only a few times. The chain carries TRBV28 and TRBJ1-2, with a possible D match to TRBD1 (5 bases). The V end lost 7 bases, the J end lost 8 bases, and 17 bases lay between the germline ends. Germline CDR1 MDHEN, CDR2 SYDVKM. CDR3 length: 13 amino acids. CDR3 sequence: CASTPSGENGYTF. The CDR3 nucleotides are TGTGCCAGCACCCCATCGGGGGAAAACGGCTACACCTTC.

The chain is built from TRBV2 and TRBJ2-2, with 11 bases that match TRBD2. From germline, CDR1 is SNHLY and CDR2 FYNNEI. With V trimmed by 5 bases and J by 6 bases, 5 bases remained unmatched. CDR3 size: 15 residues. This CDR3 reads CASSTSGGKAGELFF. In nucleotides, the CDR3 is TGTGCCAGCAGTACTAGCGGGGGTAAAGCCGGGGAGCTGTTTTTT. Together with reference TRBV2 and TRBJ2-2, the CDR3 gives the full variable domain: EPEVTQTPSHQVTQMGQEVILRCVPISNHLYFYWYRQILGQKVEFLVSFYNNEISEKSEIFDDQFSVERPDGSNFTLKIRSTKLEDSAMYFCASSTSGGKAGELFFGEGSRLTVL.

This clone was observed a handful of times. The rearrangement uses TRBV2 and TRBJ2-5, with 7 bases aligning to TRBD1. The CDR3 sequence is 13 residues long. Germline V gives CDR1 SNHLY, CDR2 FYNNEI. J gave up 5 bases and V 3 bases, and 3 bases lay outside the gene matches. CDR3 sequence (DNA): TGTGCCAGCAGTGACAGGGGGTCGGAGACCCAGTACTTC. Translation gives CASSDRGSETQYF.

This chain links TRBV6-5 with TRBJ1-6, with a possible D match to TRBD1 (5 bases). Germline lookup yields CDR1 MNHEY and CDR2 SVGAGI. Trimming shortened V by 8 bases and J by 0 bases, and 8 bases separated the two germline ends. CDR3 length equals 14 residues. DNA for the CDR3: TGTGCCAGCCGACAGAACTCCTATAATTCACCCCTCCACTTT. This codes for CASRQNSYNSPLHF.

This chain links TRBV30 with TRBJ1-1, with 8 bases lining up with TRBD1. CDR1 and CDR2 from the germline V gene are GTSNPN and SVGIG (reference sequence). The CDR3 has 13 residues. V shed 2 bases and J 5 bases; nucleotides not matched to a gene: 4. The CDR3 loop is CAWSTTGGTEAFF. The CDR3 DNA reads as TGTGCCTGGAGTACCACAGGGGGAACTGAAGCTTTCTTT.

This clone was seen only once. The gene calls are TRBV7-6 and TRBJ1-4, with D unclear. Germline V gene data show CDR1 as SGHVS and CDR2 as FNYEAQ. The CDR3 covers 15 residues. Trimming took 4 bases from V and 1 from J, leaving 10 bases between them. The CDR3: CASSSSELTNEKLFF. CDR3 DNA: TGTGCCAGCAGCTCCTCGGAGCTAACTAATGAAAAACTGTTTTTT. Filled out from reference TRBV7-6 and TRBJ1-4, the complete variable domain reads GAGVSQSPRYKVTKRGQDVALRCDPISGHVSLYWYRQALGQGPEFLTYFNYEAQQDKSGLPNDRFSAERPEGSISTLTIQRTEQRDSAMYRCASSSSELTNEKLFFGSGTQLSVL.

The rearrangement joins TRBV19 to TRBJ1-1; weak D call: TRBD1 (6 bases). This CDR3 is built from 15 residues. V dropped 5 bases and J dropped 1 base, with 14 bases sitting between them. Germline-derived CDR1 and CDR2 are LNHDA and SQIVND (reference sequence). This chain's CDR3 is CASSPWTVGNTEAFF. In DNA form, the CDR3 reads TGTGCCAGTAGTCCATGGACAGTAGGGAACACTGAAGCTTTCTTT.

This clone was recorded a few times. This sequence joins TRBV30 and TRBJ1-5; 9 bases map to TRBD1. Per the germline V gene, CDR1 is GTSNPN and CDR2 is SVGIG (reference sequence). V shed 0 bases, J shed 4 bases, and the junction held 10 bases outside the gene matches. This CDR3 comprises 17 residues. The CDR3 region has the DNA TGTGCCTGGAGTGTAGGGTTAGTGACAGGGGGTAATCAGCCCCAGCATTTT. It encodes CAWSVGLVTGGNQPQHF.

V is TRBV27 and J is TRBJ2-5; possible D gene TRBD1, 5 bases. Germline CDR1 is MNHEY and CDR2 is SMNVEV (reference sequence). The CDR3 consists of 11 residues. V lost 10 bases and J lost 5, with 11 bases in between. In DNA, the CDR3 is TGTGCCACAGGGTCCGGGGAGACCCAGTACTTC. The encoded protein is CATGSGETQYF.

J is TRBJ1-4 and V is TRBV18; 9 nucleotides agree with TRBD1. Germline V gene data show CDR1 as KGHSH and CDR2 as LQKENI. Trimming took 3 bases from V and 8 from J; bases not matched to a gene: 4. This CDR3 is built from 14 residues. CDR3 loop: CASSPGTGPEKLFF. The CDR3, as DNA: TGTGCCAGCTCACCCGGGACAGGGCCCGAAAAACTGTTTTTT.

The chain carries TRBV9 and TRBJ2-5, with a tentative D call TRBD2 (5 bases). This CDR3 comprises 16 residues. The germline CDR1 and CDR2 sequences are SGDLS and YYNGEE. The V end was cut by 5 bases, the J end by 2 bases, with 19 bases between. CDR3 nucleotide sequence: TGTGCCAGCAGTATAACTGGTGGGAGAGGTCAAGAGACCCAGTACTTC. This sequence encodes CASSITGGRGQETQYF.

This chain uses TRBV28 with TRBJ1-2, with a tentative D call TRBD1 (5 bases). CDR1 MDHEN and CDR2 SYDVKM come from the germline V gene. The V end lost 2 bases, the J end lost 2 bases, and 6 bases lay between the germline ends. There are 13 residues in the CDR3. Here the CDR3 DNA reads TGTGCCAGCAGTTTACCAGGGAACTATGGCTACACCTTC. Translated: CASSLPGNYGYTF.

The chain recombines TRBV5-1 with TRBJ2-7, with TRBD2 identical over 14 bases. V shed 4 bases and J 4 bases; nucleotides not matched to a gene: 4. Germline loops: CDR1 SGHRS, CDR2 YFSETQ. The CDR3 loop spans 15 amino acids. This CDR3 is CASSAGLAGEYEQYF. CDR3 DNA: TGCGCCAGCAGCGCGGGACTAGCGGGAGAATACGAGCAGTACTTC.

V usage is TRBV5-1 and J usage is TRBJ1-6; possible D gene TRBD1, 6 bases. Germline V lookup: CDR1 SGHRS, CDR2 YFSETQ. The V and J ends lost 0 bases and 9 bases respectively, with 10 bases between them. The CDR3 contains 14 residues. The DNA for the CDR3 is TGCGCCAGCAGCTTGGATGGACAGAGTTCACCCCTCCACTTT. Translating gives CASSLDGQSSPLHF.

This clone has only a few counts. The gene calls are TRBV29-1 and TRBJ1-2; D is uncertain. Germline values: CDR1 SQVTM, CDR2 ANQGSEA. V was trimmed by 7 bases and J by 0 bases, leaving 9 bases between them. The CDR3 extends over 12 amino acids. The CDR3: CSARTANYGYTF. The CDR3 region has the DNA TGCAGCGCCAGAACAGCTAACTATGGCTACACCTTC.

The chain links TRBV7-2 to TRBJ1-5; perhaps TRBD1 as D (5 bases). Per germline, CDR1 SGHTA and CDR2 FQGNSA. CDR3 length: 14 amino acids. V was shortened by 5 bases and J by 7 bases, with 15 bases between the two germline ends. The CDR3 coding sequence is TGTGCCAGCAGCCTCGGGGGGAGTCGGCAGCCCCAGCATTTT. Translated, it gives CASSLGGSRQPQHF.

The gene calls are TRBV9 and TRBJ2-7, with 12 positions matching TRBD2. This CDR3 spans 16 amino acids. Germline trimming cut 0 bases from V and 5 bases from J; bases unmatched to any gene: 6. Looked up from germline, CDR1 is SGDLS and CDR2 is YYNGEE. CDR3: CASSVGLAGASHEQYF. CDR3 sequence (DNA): TGTGCCAGCAGCGTAGGACTAGCGGGAGCTTCCCACGAGCAGTACTTC.

The CDR3 sequence is CASSLTAGGTTDTQYF. CDR3 coding DNA: TGCGCCAGCAGCTTGACAGCGGGAGGTACCACAGATACGCAGTATTTT. The V gene is TRBV5-1, the J gene TRBJ2-3; 9 nucleotides match TRBD2. The CDR3 loop spans 16 amino acids. With 1 base clipped from V and 2 bases from J, the junction kept 5 bases outside the gene matches. Germline V gives CDR1 SGHRS, CDR2 YFSETQ.

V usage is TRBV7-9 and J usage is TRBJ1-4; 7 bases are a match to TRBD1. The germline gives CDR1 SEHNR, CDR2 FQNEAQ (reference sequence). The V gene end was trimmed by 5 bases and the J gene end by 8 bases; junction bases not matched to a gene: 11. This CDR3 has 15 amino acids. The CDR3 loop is CASSPSVGGAEKLFF. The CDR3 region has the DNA TGTGCCAGCAGCCCCTCGGTAGGGGGCGCGGAAAAACTGTTTTTT.

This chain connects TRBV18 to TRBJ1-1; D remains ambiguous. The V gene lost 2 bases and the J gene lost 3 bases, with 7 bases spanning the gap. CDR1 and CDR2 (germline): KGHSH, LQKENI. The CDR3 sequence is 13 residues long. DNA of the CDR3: TGTGCCAGCTCACCATTTGAGGACACTGAAGCTTTCTTT. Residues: CASSPFEDTEAFF.

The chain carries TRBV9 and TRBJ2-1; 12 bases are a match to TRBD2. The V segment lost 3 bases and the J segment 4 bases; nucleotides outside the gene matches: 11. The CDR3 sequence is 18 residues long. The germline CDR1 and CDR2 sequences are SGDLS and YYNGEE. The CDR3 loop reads CASSEEGGLAGFYNEQFF. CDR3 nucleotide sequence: TGTGCCAGCAGCGAGGAGGGGGGACTAGCGGGCTTTTACAATGAGCAGTTCTTC.

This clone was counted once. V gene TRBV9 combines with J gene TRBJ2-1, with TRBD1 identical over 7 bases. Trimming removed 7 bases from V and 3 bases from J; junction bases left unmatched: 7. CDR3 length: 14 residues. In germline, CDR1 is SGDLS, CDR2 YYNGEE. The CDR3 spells CASGGQGVYNEQFF. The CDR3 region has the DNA TGTGCCAGCGGCGGCCAGGGGGTCTACAATGAGCAGTTCTTC. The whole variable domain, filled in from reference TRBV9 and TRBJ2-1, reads DSGVTQTPKHLITATGQRVTLRCSPRSGDLSVYWYQQSLDQGLQFLIQYYNGEERAKGNILERFSAQQFPDLHSELNLSSLELGDSALYFCASGGQGVYNEQFFGPGTRLTVL.

CDR3 bases: TGTGCCACCAGCCCCACGATTGGCAGGGCTTCAAGCTCCTACGAGCAGTACTTC. Protein sequence: CATSPTIGRASSSYEQYF. V gene TRBV15 combines with J gene TRBJ2-7; perhaps TRBD1 as D (5 bases). Looked up from germline, CDR1 is LNHNV and CDR2 is YYDKDF (reference sequence). This CDR3 is built from 18 residues. V was cut by 5 bases and J by 0 bases, with 23 bases left in between. Full variable domain (rest looked up from reference TRBV15 and TRBJ2-7): DAMVIQNPRYQVTQFGKPVTLSCSQTLNHNVMYWYQQKSSQAPKLLFHYYDKDFNNEADTPDNFQSRRPNTSFCFLDIRSPGLGDTAMYLCATSPTIGRASSSYEQYFGPGTRLTVT.

CDR3 amino acids: CASSRDRGGFTF. CDR3 DNA sequence: TGTGCCAGCAGCCGGGACAGGGGCGGGTTCACCTTC. The genes are TRBV11-2 and TRBJ1-2; 10 bases are a match to TRBD1. The CDR3 has 12 residues. CDR1 is SGHAT, CDR2 FQNNGV, per germline. The V and J ends lost 5 bases and 13 bases, in that order; junction bases with no gene match: 7.

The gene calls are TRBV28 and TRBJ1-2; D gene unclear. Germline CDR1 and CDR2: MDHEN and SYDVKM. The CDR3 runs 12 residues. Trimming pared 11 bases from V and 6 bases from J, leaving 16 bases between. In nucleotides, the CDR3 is TGTGCCGCAGGTAAACAGTGGGATGGCTACACCTTC. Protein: CAAGKQWDGYTF.